This passage covers 17 T cell receptor beta chains from one sample sequenced in a study of cytomegalovirus exposure and HLA in healthy donors. PCR employed 60 Vbeta and 13 Jbeta primers. TCRdb keeps only in-frame clones here, not all; method: immunoSEQ multiplex PCR. This table holds about 86,000 clones, 70% to 75% found once. Material: PBMCs. The source is a woman aged 45-60 years in good health and CMV-seropositive.

The chain employs TRBV6-1 and TRBJ1-2, with D unclear. This CDR3 is built from 11 residues. V lost 9 bases to trimming and J lost 2 bases, with 7 bases between them. Germline V gives CDR1 MNHNS, CDR2 SASEGT. The CDR3 bases are TGTGCCAGTGAGGGCAACTATGGCTACACCTTC. This codes for CASEGNYGYTF.

V and J are TRBV7-9 and TRBJ1-4, with TRBD1 as a possible D gene (6 bases). The ends were cut back, 5 bases at V and 5 bases at J, with 12 bases in the middle. This CDR3 comprises 14 residues. CDR1 is SEHNR and CDR2 is FQNEAQ in the germline V gene (reference sequence). CDR3 sequence reads: CASSIAQGNEKLFF. As DNA, the CDR3 is TGTGCCAGCAGCATCGCACAGGGAAATGAAAAACTGTTTTTT.

As DNA, the CDR3 is TGTGCCAGCAGTTTTTGGGGGGATCAGCCCCAGCATTTT. Protein sequence: CASSFWGDQPQHF. The chain has TRBV28 and TRBJ1-5, with D maybe TRBD1 (5 bases). CDR3 length equals 13 residues. V was pared by 3 bases and J by 5 bases, with 8 bases between. Germline values: CDR1 MDHEN, CDR2 SYDVKM.

The chain carries TRBV6-4 and TRBJ2-1; 11 bases agree with TRBD2. CDR1 and CDR2 (germline): MRHNA, SNTAGT. This CDR3 spans 14 amino acids. Losses at the gene ends were 2 bases for V and 6 bases for J; bases not matched to a gene: 0. Written as DNA, the CDR3 is TGTGCCAGCAGTGACGGGACTAGCGGCAATGAGCAGTTCTTC. Translating gives CASSDGTSGNEQFF.

This clone was counted a few times. The gene calls are TRBV5-1 and TRBJ2-7; TRBD1 matches at 8 bases. Germline assignment: CDR1 SGHRS and CDR2 YFSETQ. This CDR3 has 16 amino acids. The V and J ends lost 0 bases and 6 bases, in that order; junction bases with no gene match: 11. CDR3 nucleotides: TGCGCCAGCAGCTTGGGCTCAGGGGGCAGTTTACGCGAGCAGTACTTC. Translating gives CASSLGSGGSLREQYF.

This sequence joins TRBV11-1 and TRBJ2-2, with D perhaps TRBD2 (5 bases). Trimming removed 2 bases at V and 4 bases at J, with 17 bases between. The CDR3 has 17 residues. Germline lookup yields CDR1 SGHAT and CDR2 FQDESV (reference sequence). CDR3 nucleotide sequence: TGTGCCAGCAGCTTATATTTCGGGGTCGAGAGCACCGGGGAGCTGTTTTTT. Protein: CASSLYFGVESTGELFF.

The chain couples TRBV11-2 to TRBJ2-7; 8 bases are shared with TRBD1. This CDR3 has 14 amino acids. The J segment lost 4 bases and the V segment lost 4 bases, leaving 6 bases of the junction unmatched. The germline CDR1 and CDR2 sequences are SGHAT and FQNNGV. CDR3 bases: TGTGCCAGCAGCTCGACAGGGGCTGGGTACGAGCAGTACTTC. It codes for CASSSTGAGYEQYF.

The chain joins TRBV6-1 to TRBJ2-7; 8 bases fit TRBD1. The CDR3 is made up of 14 amino acids. CDR1 is MNHNS and CDR2 is SASEGT in the germline V gene. V lost 8 bases and J lost 3; bases outside the gene matches: 9. DNA of the CDR3: TGTGCCAGCTACCTTGGGACAGGTTTCTACGAGCAGTACTTC. This translates into CASYLGTGFYEQYF.

The chain carries TRBV30 and TRBJ2-3, with TRBD2 identical over 10 bases. The trim removed 3 bases at V and 2 bases at J, leaving 20 bases unmatched. The CDR3 totals 20 residues. The germline CDR1 and CDR2 sequences are GTSNPN and SVGIG (reference sequence). CDR3 nucleotide sequence: TGTGCCTGGAGCGAAACCTACGGGAGGAGACTAGCGGGTAACACAGATACGCAGTATTTT. It specifies CAWSETYGRRLAGNTDTQYF.

The genes are TRBV6-1 and TRBJ2-2; no clear D gene. This CDR3 contains 14 residues. V gave up 4 bases and J gave up 5 bases, with 11 bases separating them. Per germline, CDR1 MNHNS and CDR2 SASEGT. The CDR3 DNA reads TGTGCCAGCAGTGGGCTCCCCGGGACCGGGGAGCTGTTTTTT. Its translation: CASSGLPGTGELFF.

This clone has only a few counts. This chain links TRBV11-3 with TRBJ2-3; 11 positions agree with TRBD2. CDR1 is SGHNT, CDR2 YENEEA, per germline. The CDR3 consists of 15 residues. V shed 0 bases and J 6 bases; nucleotides not matched to a gene: 2. The CDR3 DNA reads TGTGCCAGCAGCTTAGATCTAGCGGGAGGTGATACGCAGTATTTT. Protein product: CASSLDLAGGDTQYF.

The V gene is TRBV9, the J gene TRBJ2-3; D remains ambiguous. This CDR3 contains 17 residues. Trimming took 0 bases from V and 0 from J, leaving 14 bases between them. Germline CDR1 is SGDLS and CDR2 is YYNGEE. The CDR3 nucleotides are TGTGCCAGCAGCGTAGACGGGTCGCGGAGCAGCACAGATACGCAGTATTTT. Translation: CASSVDGSRSSTDTQYF.

The chain links TRBV27 to TRBJ2-7; D may be TRBD2 (6 bases). Germline CDR1 reads MNHEY; CDR2 reads SMNVEV (reference sequence). The CDR3 runs to 14 residues. The V gene lost 2 bases and the J gene lost 4 bases, with 12 bases spanning the gap. CDR3 nucleotides: TGTGCCAGCAGTTTACGCCGGGAGAGGTACGAGCAGTACTTC. Translating gives CASSLRRERYEQYF.

The rearrangement joins TRBV29-1 to TRBJ2-1; D gene ambiguous. The CDR3 consists of 13 residues. Trimming stripped 3 bases from V and 7 bases from J, with 13 bases between. The germline gives CDR1 SQVTM, CDR2 ANQGSEA. CDR3 nucleotide sequence: TGCAGCGTTGAGGTGGTAGTCTGGAATGAGCAGTTCTTC. It translates to CSVEVVVWNEQFF.

The chain combines TRBV18 with TRBJ1-5; 8 nucleotides align to TRBD1. V lost 1 base to trimming and J lost 3 bases; unmatched junction nucleotides: 2. Germline loops: CDR1 KGHSH, CDR2 LQKENI. CDR3 length equals 15 residues. The CDR3 DNA reads as TGTGCCAGCTCACCACTGGGACAGGACAATCAGCCCCAGCATTTT. This gives the protein CASSPLGQDNQPQHF.

The chain is built from TRBV7-9 and TRBJ2-5; TRBD2 might be the D (6 bases). Germline V gives CDR1 SEHNR, CDR2 FQNEAQ (reference sequence). The CDR3 sequence is 15 residues long. V was clipped by 1 base and J by 5 bases, with 14 bases between them. The CDR3 nucleotides read TGTGCCAGCAGCTTAGGCGGAGGAGGGTGGGAGACCCAGTACTTC. Translating it yields CASSLGGGGWETQYF.

Remarks on this clone: A read error is possible here, since a much larger clone lies one base away. The chain is built from TRBV6-1 and TRBJ2-3; 8 bases fit TRBD2. Germline V gene lookup returns CDR1 MNHNS and CDR2 SASEGT. This CDR3 has 14 amino acids. The J segment lost 2 bases and the V segment lost 5 bases, leaving 3 bases of the junction unmatched. The CDR3 nucleotides are TGTGCCAGCAGTAGCGGGAGCGACACAGATACGCAGTATTTT. Its translation is CASSSGSDTDTQYF.